Given below is one T cell receptor beta chain in context. This record comes from a study of blood T cell repertoires in COVID-19. Generated by immunoSEQ multiplex PCR, the TCRdb table keeps only in-frame clones and is missing some. The repertoire has 200,000 to 300,000 clones, around 89% of them found once; the top ten carry approximately 3.7%. Germline V CDR1 and CDR2: MNHEY, SVGAGI. The CDR3 has 15 amino acids. V lost 1 base and J lost 10; bases outside the gene matches: 6. Material for sequencing was peripheral blood. The chain employs TRBV6-5 and TRBJ2-1, with 11 bases identical to TRBD2. This receptor was taken from a man between 60 and 70 years old who had recovered from COVID-19. The CDR3 nucleotides read TGTGCCAGCAGTTACTTGGAACTAGCGGGAGTGGAGCAGTTCTTC. Translating gives CASSYLELAGVEQFF.